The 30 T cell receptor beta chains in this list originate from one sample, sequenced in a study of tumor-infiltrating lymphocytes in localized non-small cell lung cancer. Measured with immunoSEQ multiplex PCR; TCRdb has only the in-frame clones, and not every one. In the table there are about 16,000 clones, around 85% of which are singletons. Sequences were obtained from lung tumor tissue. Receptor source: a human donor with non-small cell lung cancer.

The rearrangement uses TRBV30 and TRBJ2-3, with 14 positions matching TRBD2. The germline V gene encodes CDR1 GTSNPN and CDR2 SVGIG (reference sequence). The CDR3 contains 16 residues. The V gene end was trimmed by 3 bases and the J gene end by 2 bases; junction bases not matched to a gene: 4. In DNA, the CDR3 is TGTGCCTGGAGCGGGACTAGCGGGAGTATCACAGATACGCAGTATTTT. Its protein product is CAWSGTSGSITDTQYF.

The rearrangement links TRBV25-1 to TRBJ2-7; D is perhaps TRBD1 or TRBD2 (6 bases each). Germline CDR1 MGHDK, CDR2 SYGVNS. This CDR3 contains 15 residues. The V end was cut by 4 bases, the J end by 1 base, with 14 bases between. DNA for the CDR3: TGTGCCAGCAGTGCCCCAGGGGACTTTTCCTACGAGCAGTACTTC. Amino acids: CASSAPGDFSYEQYF.

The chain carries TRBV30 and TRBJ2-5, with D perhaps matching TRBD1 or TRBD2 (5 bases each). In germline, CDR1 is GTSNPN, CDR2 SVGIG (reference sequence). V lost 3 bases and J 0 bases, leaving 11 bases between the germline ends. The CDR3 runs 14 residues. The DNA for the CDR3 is TGTGCCTGGAGCCTTGGGGGTAACCAAGAGACCCAGTACTTC. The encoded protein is CAWSLGGNQETQYF.

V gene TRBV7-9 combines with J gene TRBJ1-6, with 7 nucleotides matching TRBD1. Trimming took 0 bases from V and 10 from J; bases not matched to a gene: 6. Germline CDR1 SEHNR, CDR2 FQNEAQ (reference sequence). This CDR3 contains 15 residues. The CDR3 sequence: CASSLATGATSPLHF. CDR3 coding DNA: TGTGCCAGCAGCTTAGCCACAGGGGCGACATCACCCCTCCACTTT.

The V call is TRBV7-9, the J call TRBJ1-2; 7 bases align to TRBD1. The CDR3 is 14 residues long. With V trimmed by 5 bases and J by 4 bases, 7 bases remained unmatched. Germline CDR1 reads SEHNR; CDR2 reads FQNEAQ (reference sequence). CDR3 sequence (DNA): TGTGCCAGCAGCCTCGGACAGGCATTCTATGGCTACACCTTC. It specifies CASSLGQAFYGYTF.

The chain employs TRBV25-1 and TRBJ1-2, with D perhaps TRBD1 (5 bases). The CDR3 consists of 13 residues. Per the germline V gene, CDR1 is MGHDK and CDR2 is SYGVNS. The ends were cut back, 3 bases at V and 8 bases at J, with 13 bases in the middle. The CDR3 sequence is CASSESGLRGYTF. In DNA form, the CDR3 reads TGTGCCAGCAGTGAGTCGGGACTAAGGGGCTACACCTTC.

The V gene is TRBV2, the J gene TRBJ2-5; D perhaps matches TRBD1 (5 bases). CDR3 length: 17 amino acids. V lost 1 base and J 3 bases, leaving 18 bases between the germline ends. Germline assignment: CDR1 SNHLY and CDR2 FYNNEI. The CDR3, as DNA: TGTGCCAGCAGTGAAGGGACGACAGTTTGGGTGGAAGAGACCCAGTACTTC. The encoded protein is CASSEGTTVWVEETQYF.

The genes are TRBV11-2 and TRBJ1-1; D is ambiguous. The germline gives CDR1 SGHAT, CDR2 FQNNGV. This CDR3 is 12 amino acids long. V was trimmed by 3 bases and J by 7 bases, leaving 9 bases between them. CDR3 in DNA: TGTGCCAGCAGCTTTGGGGTTATTGAAGCTTTCTTT. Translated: CASSFGVIEAFF.

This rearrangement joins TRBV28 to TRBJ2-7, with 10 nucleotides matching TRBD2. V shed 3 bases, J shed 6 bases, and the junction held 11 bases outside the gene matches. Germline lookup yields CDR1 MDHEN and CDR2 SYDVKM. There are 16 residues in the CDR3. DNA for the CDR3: TGTGCCAGCAGTTTGAGAAGCGGGAGGGCATCTACCGAGCAGTACTTC. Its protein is CASSLRSGRASTEQYF.

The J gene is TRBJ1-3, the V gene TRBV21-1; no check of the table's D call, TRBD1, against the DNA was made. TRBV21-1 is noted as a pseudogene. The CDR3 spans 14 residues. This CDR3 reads CASSMDSSGNTIYF. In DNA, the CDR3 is TGTGCCAGCAGCATGGACAGCTCTGGAAACACCATATATTTT.

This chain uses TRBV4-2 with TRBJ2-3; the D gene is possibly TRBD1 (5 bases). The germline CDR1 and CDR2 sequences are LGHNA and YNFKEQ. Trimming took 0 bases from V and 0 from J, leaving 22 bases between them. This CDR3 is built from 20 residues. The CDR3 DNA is TGTGCCAGCAGCCAAGATGGCTGGGGCGGAGTAGAAGGGAGCACAGATACGCAGTATTTT. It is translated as CASSQDGWGGVEGSTDTQYF.

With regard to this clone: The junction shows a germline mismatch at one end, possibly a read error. The CDR3 DNA sequence: TGTGCTAGCAGCCCCGGGACTAGCGCCTACAATGAGCAGTTCTTC. Its protein product is CASSPGTSAYNEQFF. The rearrangement links TRBV7-7 to TRBJ2-1; 10 positions match TRBD2. The CDR3 has 15 residues. The germline CDR1 and CDR2 sequences are SSHAT and FNYEAQ (reference sequence).

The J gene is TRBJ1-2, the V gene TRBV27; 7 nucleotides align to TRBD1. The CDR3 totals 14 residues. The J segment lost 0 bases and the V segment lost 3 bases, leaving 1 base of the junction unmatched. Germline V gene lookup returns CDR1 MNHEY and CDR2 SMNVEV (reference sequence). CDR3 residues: CASSFDRANYGYTF. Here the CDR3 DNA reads TGTGCCAGCAGTTTCGACAGGGCTAACTATGGCTACACCTTC.

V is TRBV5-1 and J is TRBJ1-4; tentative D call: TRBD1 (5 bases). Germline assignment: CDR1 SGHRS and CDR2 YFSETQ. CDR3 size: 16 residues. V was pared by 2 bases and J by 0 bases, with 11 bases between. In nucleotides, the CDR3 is TGCGCCAGCAGCTTTGGAGGGGCCACAACTAATGAAAAACTGTTTTTT. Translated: CASSFGGATTNEKLFF.

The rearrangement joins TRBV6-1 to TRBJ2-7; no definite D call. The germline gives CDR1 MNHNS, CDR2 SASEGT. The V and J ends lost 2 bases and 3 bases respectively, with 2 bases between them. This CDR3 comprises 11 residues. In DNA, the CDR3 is TGTGCCAGCAGTGAAAGCTACGAGCAGTACTTC. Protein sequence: CASSESYEQYF.

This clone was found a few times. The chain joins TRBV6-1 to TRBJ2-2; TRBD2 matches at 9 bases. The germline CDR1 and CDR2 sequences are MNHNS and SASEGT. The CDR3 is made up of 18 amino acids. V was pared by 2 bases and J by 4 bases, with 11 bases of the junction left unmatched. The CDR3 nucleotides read TGTGCCAGCAGTGAATCGTGGAGGCTAGCGGGAAGCACCGGGGAGCTGTTTTTT. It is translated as CASSESWRLAGSTGELFF.

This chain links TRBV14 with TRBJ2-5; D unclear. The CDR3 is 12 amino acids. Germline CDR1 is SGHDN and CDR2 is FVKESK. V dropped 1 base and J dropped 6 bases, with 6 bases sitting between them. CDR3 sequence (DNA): TGTGCCAGCAGCCAAGTTCCGCAGACCCAGTACTTC. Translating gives CASSQVPQTQYF.

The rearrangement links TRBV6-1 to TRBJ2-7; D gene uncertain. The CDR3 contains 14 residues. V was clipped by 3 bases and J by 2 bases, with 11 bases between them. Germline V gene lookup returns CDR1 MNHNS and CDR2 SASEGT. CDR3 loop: CASSDVGRPYEQYF. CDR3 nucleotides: TGTGCCAGCAGTGATGTAGGCAGGCCCTACGAGCAGTACTTC.

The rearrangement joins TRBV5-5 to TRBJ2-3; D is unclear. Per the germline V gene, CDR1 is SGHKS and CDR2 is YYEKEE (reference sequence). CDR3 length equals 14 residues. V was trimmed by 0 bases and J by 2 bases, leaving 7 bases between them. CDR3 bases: TGTGCCAGCAGCTTGGATGGGTCCACAGATACGCAGTATTTT. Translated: CASSLDGSTDTQYF.

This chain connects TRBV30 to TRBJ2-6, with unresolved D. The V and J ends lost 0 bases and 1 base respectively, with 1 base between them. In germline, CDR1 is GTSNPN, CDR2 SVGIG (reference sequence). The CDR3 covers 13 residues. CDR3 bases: TGTGCCTGGAGTGTATCTGGGGCCAACGTCCTGACTTTC. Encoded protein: CAWSVSGANVLTF.

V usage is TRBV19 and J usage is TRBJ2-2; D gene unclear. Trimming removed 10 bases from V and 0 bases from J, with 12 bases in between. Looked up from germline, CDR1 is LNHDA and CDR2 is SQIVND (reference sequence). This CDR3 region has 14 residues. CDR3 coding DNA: TGTGCCACTGACTCCAGATCGAACACCGGGGAGCTGTTTTTT. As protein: CATDSRSNTGELFF.

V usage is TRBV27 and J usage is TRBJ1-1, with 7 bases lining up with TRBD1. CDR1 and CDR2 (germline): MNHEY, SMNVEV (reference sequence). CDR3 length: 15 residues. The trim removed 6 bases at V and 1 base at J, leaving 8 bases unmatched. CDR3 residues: CASSSLGQPNTEAFF. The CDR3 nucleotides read TGTGCCAGCAGCTCGTTGGGACAGCCGAACACTGAAGCTTTCTTT.

CDR3 DNA sequence: TGCGCCAGCAGCAGAACGGGTCCTGGAAACACCATATATTTT. It encodes CASSRTGPGNTIYF. The gene calls are TRBV5-1 and TRBJ1-3; unclear D gene. From germline, CDR1 is SGHRS and CDR2 YFSETQ. V lost 4 bases, J lost 2 bases, and 10 bases lay in between. This CDR3 contains 14 residues.

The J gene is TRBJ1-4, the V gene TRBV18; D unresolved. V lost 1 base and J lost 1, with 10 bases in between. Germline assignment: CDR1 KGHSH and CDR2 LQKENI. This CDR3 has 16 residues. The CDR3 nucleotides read TGTGCCAGCTCACCACGCAGGTTCCAAACTAATGAAAAACTGTTTTTT. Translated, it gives CASSPRRFQTNEKLFF.

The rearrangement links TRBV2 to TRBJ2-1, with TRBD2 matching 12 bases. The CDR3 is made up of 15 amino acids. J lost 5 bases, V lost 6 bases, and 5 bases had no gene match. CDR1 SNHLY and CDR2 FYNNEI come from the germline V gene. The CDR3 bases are TGTGCCAGCAGGGGGACTAGCGGGTGGGACAATGAGCAGTTCTTC. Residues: CASRGTSGWDNEQFF.

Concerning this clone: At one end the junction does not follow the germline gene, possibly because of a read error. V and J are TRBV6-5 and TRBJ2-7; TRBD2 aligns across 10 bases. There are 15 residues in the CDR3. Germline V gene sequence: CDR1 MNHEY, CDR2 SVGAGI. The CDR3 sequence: CASSYSPGTSVEQYF. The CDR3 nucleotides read TGTGCTAGCAGTTACTCCCCCGGGACTAGCGTGGAACAGTACTTC.

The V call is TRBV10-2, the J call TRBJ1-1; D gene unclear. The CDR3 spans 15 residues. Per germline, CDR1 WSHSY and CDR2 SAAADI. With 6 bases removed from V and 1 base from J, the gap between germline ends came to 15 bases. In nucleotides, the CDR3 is TGCGCCAGCAGCGACTTCCCATGGAGGAACACTGAAGCTTTCTTT. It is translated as CASSDFPWRNTEAFF.

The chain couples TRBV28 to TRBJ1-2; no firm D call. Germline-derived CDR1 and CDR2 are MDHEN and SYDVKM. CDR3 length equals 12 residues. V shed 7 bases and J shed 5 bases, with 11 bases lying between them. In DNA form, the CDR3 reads TGTGCCAGCAACGCTGGCCAGTATGGCTACACCTTC. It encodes CASNAGQYGYTF.

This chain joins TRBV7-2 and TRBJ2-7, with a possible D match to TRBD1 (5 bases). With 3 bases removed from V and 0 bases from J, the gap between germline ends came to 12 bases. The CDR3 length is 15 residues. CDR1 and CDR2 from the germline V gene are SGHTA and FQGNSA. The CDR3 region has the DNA TGTGCCAGCAGCTTTGGGGCAGAGAGCTCCTACGAGCAGTACTTC. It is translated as CASSFGAESSYEQYF.

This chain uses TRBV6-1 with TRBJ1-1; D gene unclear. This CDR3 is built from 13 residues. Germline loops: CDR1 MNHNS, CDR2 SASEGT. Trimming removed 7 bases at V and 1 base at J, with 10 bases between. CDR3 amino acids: CASTYGGNTEAFF. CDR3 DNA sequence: TGTGCCAGCACGTACGGTGGGAACACTGAAGCTTTCTTT.